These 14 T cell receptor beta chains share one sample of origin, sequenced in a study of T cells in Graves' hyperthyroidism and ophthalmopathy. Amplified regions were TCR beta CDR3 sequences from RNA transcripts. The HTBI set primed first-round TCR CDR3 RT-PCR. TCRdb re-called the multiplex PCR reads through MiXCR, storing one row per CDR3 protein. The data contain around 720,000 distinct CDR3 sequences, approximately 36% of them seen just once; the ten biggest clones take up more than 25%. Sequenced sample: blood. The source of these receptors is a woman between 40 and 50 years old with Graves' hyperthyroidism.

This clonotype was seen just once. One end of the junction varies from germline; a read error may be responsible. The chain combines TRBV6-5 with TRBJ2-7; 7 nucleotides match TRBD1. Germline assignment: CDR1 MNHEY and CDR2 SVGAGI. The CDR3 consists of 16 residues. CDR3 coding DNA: TGTGCCAGCAGTTACTCAGGGACAGCCTACTCCCACGAGCAGTACTTC. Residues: CASSYSGTAYSHEQYF.

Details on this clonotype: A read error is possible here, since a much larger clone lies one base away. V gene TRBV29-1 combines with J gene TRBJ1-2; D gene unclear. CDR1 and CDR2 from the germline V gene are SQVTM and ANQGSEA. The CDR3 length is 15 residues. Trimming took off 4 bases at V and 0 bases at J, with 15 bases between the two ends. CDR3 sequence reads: CSVGAPQRTNYGYTF. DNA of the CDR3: TGCAGCGTTGGGGCGCCGCAAAGGACTAACTATGGCTACACCTTC.

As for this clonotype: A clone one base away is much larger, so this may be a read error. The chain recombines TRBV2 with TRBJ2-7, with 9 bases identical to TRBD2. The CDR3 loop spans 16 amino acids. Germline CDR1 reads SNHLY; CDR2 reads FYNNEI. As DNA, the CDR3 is TGTGCCGGCAGTGAAATTGCGGGGGGGCAACCCTACGAGCAGTACTTC. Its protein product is CAGSEIAGGQPYEQYF.

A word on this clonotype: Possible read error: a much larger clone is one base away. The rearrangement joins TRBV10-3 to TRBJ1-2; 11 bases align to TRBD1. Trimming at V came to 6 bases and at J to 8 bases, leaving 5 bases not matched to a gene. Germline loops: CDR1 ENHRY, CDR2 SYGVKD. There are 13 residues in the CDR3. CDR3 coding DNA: TGTGCCATCAGATCGGACAGGGGGCCAGGCTACACCTTC. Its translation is CAIRSDRGPGYTF.

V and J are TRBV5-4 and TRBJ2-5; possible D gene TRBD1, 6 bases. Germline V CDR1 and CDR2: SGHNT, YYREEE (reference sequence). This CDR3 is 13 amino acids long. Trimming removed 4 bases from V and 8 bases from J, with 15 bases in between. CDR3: CASSHTGWGTQYF. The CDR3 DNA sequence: TGTGCCAGCAGCCACACAGGGTGGGGAACCCAGTACTTC.

The CDR3 spells CASSDPRVEQYF. In nucleotides, the CDR3 is TGTGCCAGCAGTGACCCCAGGGTCGAGCAGTACTTC. V is TRBV2 and J is TRBJ2-7; perhaps TRBD1 as D (5 bases). Germline V gene data show CDR1 as SNHLY and CDR2 as FYNNEI. Trimming stripped 3 bases from V and 6 bases from J, with 9 bases between. The CDR3 extends over 12 amino acids.

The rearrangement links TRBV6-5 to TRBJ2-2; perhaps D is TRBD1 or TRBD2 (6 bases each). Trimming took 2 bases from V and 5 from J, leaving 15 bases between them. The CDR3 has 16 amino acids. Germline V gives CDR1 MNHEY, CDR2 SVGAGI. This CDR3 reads CASSYRGLGGTGELFF. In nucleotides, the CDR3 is TGTGCCAGCAGTTACCGGGGGCTAGGGGGTACCGGGGAGCTGTTTTTT.

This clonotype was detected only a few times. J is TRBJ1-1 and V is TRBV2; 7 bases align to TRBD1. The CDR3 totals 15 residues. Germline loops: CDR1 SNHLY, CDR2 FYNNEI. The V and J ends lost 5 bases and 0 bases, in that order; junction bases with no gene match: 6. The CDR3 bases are TGTGCCAGCAGTTGGACAGGCCTCATGAACACTGAAGCTTTCTTT. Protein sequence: CASSWTGLMNTEAFF.

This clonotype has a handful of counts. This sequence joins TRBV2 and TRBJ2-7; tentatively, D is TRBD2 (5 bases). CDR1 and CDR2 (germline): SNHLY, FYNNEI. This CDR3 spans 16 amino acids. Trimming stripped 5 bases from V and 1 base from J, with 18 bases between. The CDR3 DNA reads TGTGCCAGCAGTTTATCAACGGGAAGAATTTCCTACGAGCAGTACTTC. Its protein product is CASSLSTGRISYEQYF.

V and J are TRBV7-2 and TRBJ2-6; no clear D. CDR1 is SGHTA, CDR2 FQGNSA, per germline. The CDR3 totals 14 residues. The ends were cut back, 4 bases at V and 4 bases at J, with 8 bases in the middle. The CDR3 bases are TGTGCCAGCAGCTCACTACAGGGGGCCAACGTCCTGACTTTC. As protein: CASSSLQGANVLTF.

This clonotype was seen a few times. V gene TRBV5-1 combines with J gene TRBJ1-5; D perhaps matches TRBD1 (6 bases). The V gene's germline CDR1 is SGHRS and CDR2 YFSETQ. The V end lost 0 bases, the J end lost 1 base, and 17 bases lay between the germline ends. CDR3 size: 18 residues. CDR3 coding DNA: TGCGCCAGCAGCTTGGGTGGTGGGGGGCTTGGAAGCAATCAGCCCCAGCATTTT. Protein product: CASSLGGGGLGSNQPQHF.

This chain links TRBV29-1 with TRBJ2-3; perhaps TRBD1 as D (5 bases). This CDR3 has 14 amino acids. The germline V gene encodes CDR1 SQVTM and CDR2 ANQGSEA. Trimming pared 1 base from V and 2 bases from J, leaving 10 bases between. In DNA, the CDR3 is TGCAGCGTTGAAGGACACAGGTTCACAGATACGCAGTATTTT. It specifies CSVEGHRFTDTQYF.

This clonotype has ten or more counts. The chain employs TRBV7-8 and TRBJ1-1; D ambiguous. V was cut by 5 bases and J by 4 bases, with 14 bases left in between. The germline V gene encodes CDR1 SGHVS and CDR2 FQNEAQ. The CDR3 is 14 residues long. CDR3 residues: CASSPTAGSTEAFF. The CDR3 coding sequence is TGTGCCAGCAGCCCAACCGCGGGGTCCACTGAAGCTTTCTTT.

The CDR3 DNA follows: TGTGCCAGCAGCCCCCCCCCAGGGGGGACTGAAGCTTTCTTT. It yields the protein CASSPPPGGTEAFF. The V gene is TRBV6-1, the J gene TRBJ1-1, with 7 bases that match TRBD1. Germline V gene lookup returns CDR1 MNHNS and CDR2 SASEGT. With V trimmed by 6 bases and J by 5 bases, 9 bases remained unmatched. The CDR3 spans 14 residues.